A single sample is the source of the 27 T cell receptor beta chains below, sequenced in a study of memory CD4+ T cells and cytomegalovirus serostatus. Single viable CD3+CD4+CD8-CD45RO+ cells were sorted as the memory CD4+ T cells. Sequenced by immunoSEQ multiplex PCR; TCRdb stores in-frame clones only, minus some. Among about 45,000 clones listed, 60% to 80% were seen once. Sequenced input: memory CD4+ T cells from blood. These receptors were collected from an adult in good health and CMV-seronegative.

This clone appeared once. V usage is TRBV30 and J usage is TRBJ1-5, with TRBD1 as a possible D gene (5 bases). The CDR3 runs to 13 residues. V dropped 2 bases and J dropped 5 bases, with 10 bases sitting between them. CDR1 is GTSNPN and CDR2 is SVGIG in the germline V gene (reference sequence). The DNA for the CDR3 is TGTGCCTGGAGTTCCGGGGGGGATCAGCCCCAGCATTTT. The encoded protein is CAWSSGGDQPQHF. Full variable domain (remainder filled in from reference TRBV30 and TRBJ1-5): SQTIHQWPATLVQPVGSPLSLECTVEGTSNPNLYWYRQAAGRGLQLLFYSVGIGQISSEVPQNLSASRPQDRQFILSSKKLLLSDSGFYLCAWSSGGDQPQHFGDGTRLSIL.

By share, this clone counts as medium-sized. The J gene is TRBJ1-2, the V gene TRBV5-4, with TRBD1 matching over 8 bases. The CDR3 sequence is 15 residues long. Unmatched junction bases numbered 5, after V lost 4 bases and J lost 0 bases. Germline CDR1 reads SGHNT; CDR2 reads YYREEE (reference sequence). The CDR3 DNA reads as TGTGCCAGCAGCATTGACAGGGGAACTAACTATGGCTACACCTTC. It yields the protein CASSIDRGTNYGYTF.

This chain uses TRBV19 with TRBJ1-1; D is uncertain. Germline-derived CDR1 and CDR2 are LNHDA and SQIVND (reference sequence). This CDR3 is built from 14 residues. The V end lost 7 bases, the J end lost 4 bases, and 16 bases lay between the germline ends. The CDR3, as DNA: TGTGCCAGTACTCCAGCGAGGACGTCCACTGAAGCTTTCTTT. Translated, it gives CASTPARTSTEAFF.

The chain is built from TRBV4-2 and TRBJ1-1; D is possibly TRBD1 (6 bases). V lost 5 bases to trimming and J lost 0 bases, with 19 bases between them. The germline CDR1 and CDR2 sequences are LGHNA and YNFKEQ. This CDR3 has 17 amino acids. The CDR3 bases are TGTGCCAGCAGCTTAGACAGGATGTTTAAAATGAACACTGAAGCTTTCTTT. This codes for CASSLDRMFKMNTEAFF.

The J gene is TRBJ2-5, the V gene TRBV2; D not resolved. The V end lost 3 bases, the J end lost 2 bases, and 7 bases lay between the germline ends. The CDR3 sequence is 13 residues long. Germline V gene sequence: CDR1 SNHLY, CDR2 FYNNEI. The CDR3 sequence: CASSDGLQETQYF. The CDR3 DNA sequence: TGTGCCAGCAGTGACGGATTACAAGAGACCCAGTACTTC.

This chain links TRBV6-6 with TRBJ2-5; the match to TRBD1 covers 7 bases. The CDR3 loop spans 15 amino acids. Germline loops: CDR1 MNHNY, CDR2 SVGAGI (reference sequence). V shed 4 bases, J shed 9 bases, and the junction held 14 bases outside the gene matches. Written as DNA, the CDR3 is TGTGCCAGCAGTTTGACAGGGAAAGTTGTGGGTCCCCAGTACTTC. This encodes CASSLTGKVVGPQYF.

The chain recombines TRBV5-1 with TRBJ1-4; 7 bases agree with TRBD1. The CDR3 contains 14 residues. V trimming: 3 bases; J trimming: 8 bases; junction bases outside the gene matches: 7. Per germline, CDR1 SGHRS and CDR2 YFSETQ. The CDR3 is CASSSGQHAEKLFF. The CDR3 DNA is TGCGCCAGCAGCTCGGGACAGCACGCGGAAAAACTGTTTTTT.

This clone was seen only once. This chain uses TRBV7-3 with TRBJ2-7, with 7 bases aligning to TRBD2. This CDR3 has 15 residues. Germline CDR1 reads SGHTA; CDR2 reads FQGTGA. V was pared by 3 bases and J by 5 bases, with 10 bases of the junction left unmatched. The CDR3 DNA follows: TGTGCCAGCAGCTTGGGAGGGCCAGGGAATAACGAGCAGTACTTC. This translates into CASSLGGPGNNEQYF.

In this sample, this clone turned up a few times. The chain uses TRBV10-3 and TRBJ2-5, with unresolved D. Looked up from germline, CDR1 is ENHRY and CDR2 is SYGVKD. This CDR3 is 14 amino acids long. Deletions cut 4 bases from V and 0 bases from J, with 9 bases between. The CDR3 region is CAISAQAYQETQYF. The CDR3 bases are TGTGCCATCAGTGCCCAGGCCTACCAAGAGACCCAGTACTTC.

The V call is TRBV11-2, the J call TRBJ2-7, with D possibly matching TRBD1 (5 bases). The length of the CDR3 is 12 residues. Germline V gene sequence: CDR1 SGHAT, CDR2 FQNNGV. Between the trimmed V and J ends, which lost 11 bases and 7 bases, there was a span of 18 bases. CDR3 sequence: CAAADSSREQYF. The DNA for the CDR3 is TGTGCCGCCGCCGACAGCAGTCGAGAGCAGTACTTC. Together with reference TRBV11-2 and TRBJ2-7, the CDR3 gives the full variable domain: EAGVAQSPRYKIIEKRQSVAFWCNPISGHATLYWYQQILGQGPKLLIQFQNNGVVDDSQLPKDRFSAERLKGVDSTLKIQPAKLEDSAVYLCAAADSSREQYFGPGTRLTVT.

The V call is TRBV7-8, the J call TRBJ1-5, with D uncertain. Germline CDR1 and CDR2: SGHVS and FQNEAQ. The V gene lost 5 bases and the J gene lost 4 bases, with 18 bases spanning the gap. This CDR3 region has 16 residues. The CDR3 loop reads CASSVRQIGPNQPQHF. CDR3 nucleotides: TGTGCCAGCAGCGTAAGACAAATTGGGCCGAATCAGCCCCAGCATTTT. The variable domain in full, completed from reference TRBV7-8 and TRBJ1-5, reads GAGVSQSPRYKVAKRGQDVALRCDPISGHVSLFWYQQALGQGPEFLTYFQNEAQLDKSGLPSDRFFAERPEGSVSTLKIQRTQQEDSAVYLCASSVRQIGPNQPQHFGDGTRLSIL.

This sequence joins TRBV5-6 and TRBJ2-3; 8 positions agree with TRBD1. V lost 4 bases, J lost 0 bases, and 13 bases stayed unmatched. The V gene's germline CDR1 is SGHDT and CDR2 YYEEEE. The CDR3 sequence is 18 residues long. The CDR3 loop reads CASSTGQGLMSSTDTQYF. As DNA, the CDR3 is TGTGCCAGCAGCACCGGACAGGGTCTGATGTCTAGCACAGATACGCAGTATTTT.

This clone came up once. The chain links TRBV6-1 to TRBJ2-1, with D perhaps TRBD1 (5 bases). Germline V lookup: CDR1 MNHNS, CDR2 SASEGT. Trimming stripped 2 bases from V and 3 bases from J, with 11 bases between. This CDR3 contains 15 residues. CDR3 amino acids: CASSESVRVYNEQFF. The CDR3 coding sequence is TGTGCCAGCAGTGAATCCGTCAGGGTCTACAATGAGCAGTTCTTC.

The chain links TRBV19 to TRBJ1-2; 7 positions match TRBD1. The V gene's germline CDR1 is LNHDA and CDR2 SQIVND (reference sequence). With 7 bases clipped from V and 7 bases from J, the junction kept 18 bases outside the gene matches. The CDR3 length is 16 residues. The DNA for the CDR3 is TGTGCCAGTACCCGGTCCGGTGGAGGGGGCCTGGGTGGCTACACCTTC. This codes for CASTRSGGGGLGGYTF.

The chain joins TRBV30 to TRBJ2-5; D is perhaps TRBD1 or TRBD2 (5 bases each). The germline V gene has CDR1 GTSNPN and CDR2 SVGIG (reference sequence). The V end was cut by 5 bases, the J end by 1 base, with 8 bases between. The CDR3 has 12 amino acids. The CDR3 coding sequence is TGTGCCTGGGGGGGTGGCCAAGAGACCCAGTACTTC. It yields the protein CAWGGGQETQYF.

This clone is a singleton in its sample. The chain employs TRBV29-1 and TRBJ2-3; 12 bases fit TRBD2. This CDR3 is built from 20 residues. CDR1 is SQVTM, CDR2 ANQGSEA, per germline. Trimming removed 2 bases from V and 0 bases from J; junction bases left unmatched: 15. CDR3 sequence (DNA): TGCAGCGTTGAAAGGCCACTAGCGGGGGGCCCCACCTCTAGCACAGATACGCAGTATTTT. Amino acids: CSVERPLAGGPTSSTDTQYF.

The chain links TRBV11-2 to TRBJ1-2; D perhaps matches TRBD1 (5 bases). Germline CDR1 reads SGHAT; CDR2 reads FQNNGV. The V and J ends lost 1 base and 7 bases respectively, with 10 bases between them. The CDR3 totals 13 residues. DNA for the CDR3: TGTGCCAGCAGCTTAGTTGGGACGTCTGGCTACACCTTC. Its translation is CASSLVGTSGYTF.

The chain is built from TRBV2 and TRBJ2-5; D could derive from TRBD1 or TRBD2 (5 bases each). Trimming took off 7 bases at V and 5 bases at J, with 14 bases between the two ends. The V gene's germline CDR1 is SNHLY and CDR2 FYNNEI. The CDR3 has 13 amino acids. The CDR3 nucleotides are TGTGCCAGCACTCGGGACCGTGGGGAGACCCAGTACTTC. The encoded protein is CASTRDRGETQYF.

This chain links TRBV6-1 with TRBJ2-5; 10 bases map to TRBD1. The germline V gene has CDR1 MNHNS and CDR2 SASEGT. The CDR3 spans 13 residues. Trimming removed 6 bases from V and 5 bases from J; junction bases left unmatched: 3. CDR3 nucleotides: TGTGCCAGCAGGACAGGGGGCGGCGAGACCCAGTACTTC. Translating it yields CASRTGGGETQYF.

This clone was observed a handful of times. The chain combines TRBV19 with TRBJ2-2; 9 bases are shared with TRBD1. V lost 2 bases to trimming and J lost 1 base; unmatched junction nucleotides: 11. This CDR3 comprises 19 residues. Germline CDR1 reads LNHDA; CDR2 reads SQIVND (reference sequence). The CDR3 nucleotides read TGTGCCAGTAGTATATCCCCGGGACAGGGAAGTTGGAACACCGGGGAGCTGTTTTTT. This translates into CASSISPGQGSWNTGELFF.

This clone was observed a few times. The chain carries TRBV27 and TRBJ2-6, with no clear D. CDR1 is MNHEY, CDR2 SMNVEV, per germline (reference sequence). CDR3 length: 16 residues. V was shortened by 0 bases and J by 0 bases, with 6 bases between the two germline ends. DNA for the CDR3: TGTGCCAGCAGTTTATCAATCGGCTCTGGGGCCAACGTCCTGACTTTC. Its translation: CASSLSIGSGANVLTF.

The chain couples TRBV9 to TRBJ1-2; D is unclear. V was shortened by 0 bases and J by 1 base, with 7 bases between the two germline ends. Germline CDR1 reads SGDLS; CDR2 reads YYNGEE. The CDR3 covers 14 residues. CDR3 DNA sequence: TGTGCCAGCAGCGTAGGTCGGGATAACTATGGCTACACCTTC. This encodes CASSVGRDNYGYTF.

This clone was seen more than once but under ten times. J is TRBJ1-1 and V is TRBV7-3, with D unclear. The CDR3 runs to 13 residues. V was trimmed by 1 base and J by 5 bases, leaving 8 bases between them. Germline CDR1 is SGHTA and CDR2 is FQGTGA. CDR3 nucleotide sequence: TGTGCCAGCAGCTTAATAGGGAGAACTGAAGCTTTCTTT. Translated, it gives CASSLIGRTEAFF. Using reference TRBV7-3 and TRBJ1-1 for the parts outside the CDR3, the full variable domain is GAGVSQTPSNKVTEKGKYVELRCDPISGHTALYWYRQSLGQGPEFLIYFQGTGAADDSGLPNDRFFAVRPEGSVSTLKIQRTERGDSAVYLCASSLIGRTEAFFGQGTRLTVV.

The J gene is TRBJ2-5, the V gene TRBV19, with D unclear. The germline CDR1 and CDR2 sequences are LNHDA and SQIVND (reference sequence). CDR3 length: 12 amino acids. The ends were cut back, 3 bases at V and 5 bases at J, with 7 bases in the middle. CDR3 sequence: CASSILGETQYF. CDR3 DNA: TGTGCCAGTAGTATCCTTGGGGAGACCCAGTACTTC.

V and J are TRBV28 and TRBJ1-4; D is perhaps TRBD1 (6 bases). Deletions cut 6 bases from V and 2 bases from J, with 22 bases between. Germline loops: CDR1 MDHEN, CDR2 SYDVKM. The CDR3 loop spans 18 amino acids. The CDR3 bases are TGTGCCAGCAGCCAAGGGGGGTGGTCCCCGCGGACTAATGAAAAACTGTTTTTT. Residues: CASSQGGWSPRTNEKLFF.

Note on this clone: This specimen includes other DNA sequences encoding the same CDR3. V is TRBV5-4 and J is TRBJ2-5; D might be TRBD1 or TRBD2, each matching 5 bases. The V gene lost 3 bases and the J gene lost 5 bases, with 5 bases spanning the gap. CDR1 and CDR2 from the germline V gene are SGHNT and YYREEE (reference sequence). The CDR3 consists of 11 residues. The CDR3 DNA reads as TGTGCCAGCAGCTGGGGGGAGACCCAGTACTTC. This encodes CASSWGETQYF. Variable domain in full (rest from reference TRBV5-4 and TRBJ2-5): ETGVTQSPTHLIKTRGQQVTLRCSSQSGHNTVSWYQQALGQGPQFIFQYYREEENGRGNFPPRFSGLQFPNYSSELNVNALELDDSALYLCASSWGETQYFGPGTRLLVL.

This clone was counted only a few times. This chain connects TRBV7-9 to TRBJ1-6, with unresolved D. The CDR3 sequence is 13 residues long. The V gene's germline CDR1 is SEHNR and CDR2 FQNEAQ (reference sequence). Trimming removed 3 bases at V and 7 bases at J, with 7 bases between. CDR3 in DNA: TGTGCCAGCAGCTTGAGCCTGAATTCACCCCTCCACTTT. The encoded protein is CASSLSLNSPLHF. The complete variable domain, with remaining parts taken from reference TRBV7-9 and TRBJ1-6, reads DTGVSQNPRHKITKRGQNVTFRCDPISEHNRLYWYRQTLGQGPEFLTYFQNEAQLEKSRLLSDRFSAERPKGSFSTLEIQRTEQGDSAMYLCASSLSLNSPLHFGNGTRLTVT.